This TCR beta chain appears in the sequencing data of a study of blood T cell repertoires in COVID-19. About the study: The United States, Italy and Spain were the sources of the acute and convalescent COVID-19 samples. In each case, the material was cDNA or gDNA derived from T cells, B-cell-depleted T cells, or PBMCs.

Using immunoSEQ multiplex PCR, the repertoire was profiled, and TCRdb retains in-frame clones only, with some absent. Of 65,000 to 95,000 clones listed, 75% to 90% are singletons. This clone was detected once. Germline CDR1 is SEHNR and CDR2 is FQNEAQ (reference sequence). The CDR3 is 13 amino acids. The V and J ends lost 5 bases and 0 bases respectively, with 5 bases between them. The chain employs TRBV7-9 and TRBJ1-3; D is undetermined. This TCR came from an elderly man with acute or convalescent COVID-19. The specimen was peripheral blood. The CDR3 nucleotides are TGTGCCAGCAGCACAGACTCTGGAAACACCATATATTTT. This codes for CASSTDSGNTIYF.